This TCR beta chain was retrieved from a study of cytomegalovirus exposure and HLA in healthy donors. Background on the study: A prior analysis found 100 million to 140 million unique TCR beta sequences from about 179 million T cells.

J lost 7 bases, V lost 3 bases, and 15 bases had no gene match. The CDR3 extends over 16 amino acids. Germline values: CDR1 KGHSH, CDR2 LQKENI. Findings and limits, study-wide: Later on, a genetic analysis was performed. It linked a missense variant in DCLRE1C with V- and J-gene trimming of TCR beta. The study reported that TCR beta sequences accurately predicted HLA-A and HLA-B alleles in most subjects. Among TCR beta chains, those listed as cytomegalovirus-associated numbered around 180.

With regard to this clone: Its cognate antigen is unknown.

The PCR contained 60 Vbeta and 13 Jbeta primers. Clones were sequenced by immunoSEQ multiplex PCR, and TCRdb holds only the in-frame ones, with some missing. This sample has approximately 95,000 clones; 78% occur once, and the top ten carry over 4%. The TCR was taken from a woman aged 40 to 50 in good health and CMV-seropositive. The sample was PBMCs. V gene TRBV18 combines with J gene TRBJ2-7, with 7 bases that match TRBD1. The CDR3 protein is CASSPPGQVEAVEQYF. The CDR3 DNA reads TGTGCCAGCTCACCTCCCGGACAGGTTGAGGCGGTTGAGCAGTACTTC.